This entry concerns a single T cell receptor beta chain. This record belongs to a study of control samples from healthy donors and cancer patients. CDR3 length: 13 residues. Trimming took off 0 bases at V and 10 bases at J, with 7 bases between the two ends. Germline CDR1 reads SGHNT; CDR2 reads YENEEA. Only in-frame clones appear in the TCRdb table, and some are missing; sequencing was by immunoSEQ multiplex PCR. The sample holds around 160,000 clones; approximately 93% are singletons and the top ten take roughly 6.2%. Sequencing was carried out using blood. This TCR was sampled from a man between 18 and 35 years old in good health. V is TRBV11-3 and J is TRBJ1-6; a possible D gene is TRBD1 (6 bases). The CDR3 coding sequence is TGTGCCAGCAGCTTAGATGGACAGTCACCCCTCCACTTT. Protein sequence: CASSLDGQSPLHF. The entire variable domain, with the rest obtained from reference TRBV11-3 and TRBJ1-6, is as follows: EAGVVQSPRYKIIEKKQPVAFWCNPISGHNTLYWYLQNLGQGPELLIRYENEEAVDDSQLPKDRFSAERLKGVDSTLKIQPAELGDSAVYLCASSLDGQSPLHFGNGTRLTVT.